The present T cell receptor (beta chain) was sequenced within a study of siplizumab effects on memory and regulatory T cells (dated by TCRdb to the late 2010s). At the level of the whole study: The study examined how the anti-CD2 antibody siplizumab affects alloreactive T-cell subsets in allogeneic mixed lymphocyte reactions built from human PBMCs.

The CDR3 has 16 amino acids, counting the end cysteine and phenylalanine. CDR3 DNA is the only sequence kept; it has 48 bases, read in frame from the first base. V loses 0 bases, J loses 6 bases, and the germline ends lie 16 bases apart. CDR1 SGHNT and CDR2 YYREEE are derived from the germline V gene (reference sequence). The library was built by means of the immunoSEQ multiplex PCR assay. The deep sequencing platform assayed roughly 10^5 TCR templates per sample. Genomic DNA extracted from sorted T cells was the material used for TCRbeta CDR3 sequencing. On the study's bioinformatics: Clonal analysis of TCRbeta CDR3 data was done in the R programming language. Unstimulated samples were compared with post-reaction CFSE-low samples to define alloreactive CD4+ and CD8+ clones. Regulatory or non-regulatory origin was assigned to alloreactive CD4+ clones by matching of sequences to sorted unstimulated Treg and non-Treg repertoires. Here the immuneACCESS table is served through TCRdb, limited to in-frame sequences with V and J called. Missing clones are a known gap in these copies; in checked studies unresolved V genes cover under half, and the rest lacks a known reason. That table supplies the V and J calls and clone size; D and trimming were determined from the DNA. The sample yields 40,000 to 45,000 clones; about 90% were counted once. In total, the top ten clones hold less than 0.25% of the sample.

Comment on this clone: Its antigen specificity is not known. No base quality information exists; no much larger clone differs at one position.

Overall results and qualifications from the work: Greater diversity appeared to be present in unstimulated naive T cells than in memory T cells, and a substantial contribution to the alloresponse seemed to be made by naive cells. The suppressive function of proliferating Tregs from siplizumab cultures was not functionally confirmed. Siplizumab significantly reduced the cumulative frequency of alloreactive sequences traceable to unstimulated CD4+ memory T cells. Among mappable alloreactive CD4+ clones, the Treg-derived fraction averaged approximately 69% with siplizumab versus roughly 30% in control reactions. About 80-96% of proliferating CD4+ or CD8+ clones could not be given a naive or memory phenotype. Because sequences below about 10^-5 frequency were poorly captured, only a minor fraction of alloreactive clones could be mapped to unstimulated subsets.

Unstimulated CD4+ memory cells were also sequenced in three donor pairs, together with CD4+ naive, CD8+ TEMRA, CD8+ naive and CD8+ effector memory subsets. Sorted unstimulated T cells and proliferating T cells recovered from mixed lymphocyte reactions underwent TCRbeta CDR3 sequencing. Fresh whole blood from nine to eleven HLA-typed healthy donors was used to isolate PBMCs. The V and J genes are TRBV5-4 and TRBJ2-1; the D gene assignment is ambiguous. Material: naive CD4+ T cells sorted from blood. What this sample's cell subset or site label stands for: unstimulated naive T cells. The clonotype comes from a human donor in good health. The CDR3 region: CASSLVKNHRANEQFF. The nucleotide sequence is TGTGCCAGCAGCTTGGTGAAGAACCATCGGGCCAATGAGCAGTTCTTC.